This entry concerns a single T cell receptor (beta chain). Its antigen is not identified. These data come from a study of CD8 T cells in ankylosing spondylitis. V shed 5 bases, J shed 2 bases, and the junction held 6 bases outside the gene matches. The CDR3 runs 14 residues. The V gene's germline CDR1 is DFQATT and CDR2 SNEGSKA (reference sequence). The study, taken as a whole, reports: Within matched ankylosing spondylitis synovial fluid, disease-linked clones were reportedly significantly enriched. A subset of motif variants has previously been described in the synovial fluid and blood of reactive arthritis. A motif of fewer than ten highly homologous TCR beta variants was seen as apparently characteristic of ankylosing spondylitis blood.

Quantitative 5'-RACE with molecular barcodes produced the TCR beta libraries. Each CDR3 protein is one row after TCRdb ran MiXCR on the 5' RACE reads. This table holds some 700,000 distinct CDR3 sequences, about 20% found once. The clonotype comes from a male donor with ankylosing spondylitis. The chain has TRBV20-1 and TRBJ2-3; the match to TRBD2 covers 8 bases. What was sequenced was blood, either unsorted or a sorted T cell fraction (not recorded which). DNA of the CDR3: TGCAGTGCTGGACTAGCAGACTACACAGATACGCAGTATTTT. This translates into CSAGLADYTDTQYF.